These 9 T cell receptor beta chains share one sample of origin, sequenced in a study of blood T cell repertoires in COVID-19. Sequencing was performed with immunoSEQ multiplex PCR; in TCRdb, only in-frame clones are kept and a portion is missing. The table lists more than 300,000 clones, 89% of them singletons. Sequencing input: peripheral blood. The receptor source for this set is a young man who had recovered from COVID-19.

The chain couples TRBV5-6 to TRBJ1-4; the D is unclear. Trimming took off 0 bases at V and 6 bases at J, with 3 bases between the two ends. Germline CDR1 and CDR2: SGHDT and YYEEEE. The CDR3 length is 12 residues. The CDR3 here is CASSLADEKLFF. CDR3 DNA sequence: TGTGCCAGCAGCTTGGCGGATGAAAAACTGTTTTTT.

The chain joins TRBV7-9 to TRBJ2-7; TRBD1 might be the D (5 bases). V lost 5 bases and J 6 bases, leaving 14 bases between the germline ends. The germline gives CDR1 SEHNR, CDR2 FQNEAQ (reference sequence). The CDR3 covers 13 residues. For the CDR3, the DNA is TGTGCCAGCAGCCGACCCCTAGGGGTCGAGCAGTACTTC. Translation gives CASSRPLGVEQYF.

V and J are TRBV5-1 and TRBJ2-7, with 10 positions matching TRBD2. Trimming removed 1 base from V and 0 bases from J; junction bases left unmatched: 7. The germline gives CDR1 SGHRS, CDR2 YFSETQ. The CDR3 is 17 amino acids. DNA of the CDR3: TGCGCCAGCAGCTTGACCCCGGGACTAGCGAGCTCCTACGAGCAGTACTTC. This encodes CASSLTPGLASSYEQYF. Using reference TRBV5-1 and TRBJ2-7 for the parts outside the CDR3, the full variable domain is KAGVTQTPRYLIKTRGQQVTLSCSPISGHRSVSWYQQTPGQGLQFLFEYFSETQRNKGNFPGRFSGRQFSNSRSEMNVSTLELGDSALYLCASSLTPGLASSYEQYFGPGTRLTVT.

The CDR3 here is CASSYSPTGDNSPLHF. The CDR3 bases are TGTGCCAGCAGTTACTCGCCGACAGGGGATAATTCACCCCTCCACTTT. V is TRBV6-5 and J is TRBJ1-6; 8 bases map to TRBD1. V lost 0 bases and J lost 5; bases outside the gene matches: 3. The CDR3 has 16 amino acids. Per the germline V gene, CDR1 is MNHEY and CDR2 is SVGAGI.

The V and J genes are TRBV7-8 and TRBJ1-1; unclear D gene. The CDR3 contains 13 residues. V was shortened by 1 base and J by 8 bases, with 11 bases between the two germline ends. Germline V lookup: CDR1 SGHVS, CDR2 FQNEAQ. The CDR3 DNA follows: TGTGCCAGCAGCTTAGGGCGGACTGCCGAAGCTTTCTTT. Translation gives CASSLGRTAEAFF.

This clone was recorded once. The chain is built from TRBV3-1 (or the pseudogene TRBV3-2) and TRBJ2-5; TRBD1 agrees at 7 bases. This CDR3 is 13 amino acids long. V shed 5 bases, J shed 5 bases, and the junction held 5 bases outside the gene matches. The V gene's germline CDR1 is LGHDT and CDR2 YNNKEL (reference sequence). CDR3 region: CASSEQGTETQYF. CDR3 DNA: TGTGCCAGCAGCGAACAGGGGACGGAGACCCAGTACTTC.

This chain connects TRBV11-2 to TRBJ2-7; D might be TRBD2 (5 bases). This CDR3 is 13 amino acids long. Trimming removed 5 bases from V and 4 bases from J, with 12 bases in between. Germline values: CDR1 SGHAT, CDR2 FQNNGV. CDR3 loop: CASSPGLSYEQYF. The CDR3 DNA reads TGTGCCAGCAGCCCCGGACTCAGTTACGAGCAGTACTTC.

The rearrangement uses TRBV10-2 and TRBJ2-7; 14 nucleotides align to TRBD2. V lost 3 bases, J lost 3 bases, and 7 bases stayed unmatched. Germline loops: CDR1 WSHSY, CDR2 SAAADI. The CDR3 consists of 17 residues. CDR3 coding DNA: TGCGCCAGCAGTGACTCTCGGACTAGCGGGGGGCTCTACGAGCAGTACTTC. Its protein is CASSDSRTSGGLYEQYF.

The V call is TRBV6-5, the J call TRBJ2-7, with D possibly matching TRBD1 (5 bases). The germline V and J ends were trimmed by 0 bases and 1 base, with 13 bases remaining between them. The germline gives CDR1 MNHEY, CDR2 SVGAGI. The CDR3 covers 16 residues. CDR3 nucleotides: TGTGCCAGCAGTTACTCGAAAGGGGCATCATCCTACGAGCAGTACTTC. This gives the protein CASSYSKGASSYEQYF.